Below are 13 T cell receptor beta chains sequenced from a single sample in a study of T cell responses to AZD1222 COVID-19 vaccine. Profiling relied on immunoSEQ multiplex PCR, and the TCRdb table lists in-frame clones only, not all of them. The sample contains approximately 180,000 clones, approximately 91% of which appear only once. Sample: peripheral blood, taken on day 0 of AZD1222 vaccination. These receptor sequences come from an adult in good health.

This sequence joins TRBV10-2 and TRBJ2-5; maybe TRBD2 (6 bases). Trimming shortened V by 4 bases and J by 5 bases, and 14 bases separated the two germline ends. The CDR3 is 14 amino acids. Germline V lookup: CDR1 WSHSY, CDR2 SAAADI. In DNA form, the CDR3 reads TGCGCCAGCAGTGTGGCCAGGGCGGGGGAGACCCAGTACTTC. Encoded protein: CASSVARAGETQYF.

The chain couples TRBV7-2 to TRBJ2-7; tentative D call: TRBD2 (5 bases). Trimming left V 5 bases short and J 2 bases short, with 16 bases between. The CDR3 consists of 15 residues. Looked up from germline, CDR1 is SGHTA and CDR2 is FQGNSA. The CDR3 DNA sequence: TGTGCCAGCAGCCCCCGCCGGGGTCCCACCTACGAGCAGTACGTC. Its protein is CASSPRRGPTYEQYV.

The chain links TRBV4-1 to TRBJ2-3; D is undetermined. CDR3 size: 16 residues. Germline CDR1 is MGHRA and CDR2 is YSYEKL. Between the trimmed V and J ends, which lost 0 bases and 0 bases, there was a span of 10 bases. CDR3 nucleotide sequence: TGCGCCAGCAGCCAAGATACCTTTTCTAGCACAGATACGCAGTATTTT. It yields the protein CASSQDTFSSTDTQYF.

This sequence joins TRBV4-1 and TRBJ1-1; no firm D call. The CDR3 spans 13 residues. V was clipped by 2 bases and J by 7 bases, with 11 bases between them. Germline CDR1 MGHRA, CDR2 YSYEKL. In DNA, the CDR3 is TGCGCCAGCAGCCAAAGGGTGGGTAGTGAAGCTTTCTTT. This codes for CASSQRVGSEAFF.

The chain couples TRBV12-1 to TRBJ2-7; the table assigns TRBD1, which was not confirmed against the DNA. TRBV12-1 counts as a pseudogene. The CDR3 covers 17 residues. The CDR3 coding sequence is TGTGCCAGCAGTTTAAGGACCGCCCAGGGTTCTCCCTACGAGCAGTACGTC. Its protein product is CASSLRTAQGSPYEQYV.

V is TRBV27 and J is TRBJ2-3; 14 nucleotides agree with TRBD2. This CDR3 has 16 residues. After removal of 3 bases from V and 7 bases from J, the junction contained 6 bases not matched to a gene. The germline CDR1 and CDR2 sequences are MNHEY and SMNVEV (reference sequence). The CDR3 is CASSFGGTSGRYTQYF. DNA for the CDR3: TGTGCCAGCAGTTTCGGGGGGACTAGCGGGAGATATACGCAGTATTTT.

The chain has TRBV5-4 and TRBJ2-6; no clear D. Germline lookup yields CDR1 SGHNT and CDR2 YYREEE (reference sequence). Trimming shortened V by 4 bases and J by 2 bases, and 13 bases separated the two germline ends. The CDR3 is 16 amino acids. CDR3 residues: CASSEDPVAGANVLTF. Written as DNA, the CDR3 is TGTGCCAGCAGCGAAGACCCGGTCGCTGGGGCCAACGTCCTGACTTTC.

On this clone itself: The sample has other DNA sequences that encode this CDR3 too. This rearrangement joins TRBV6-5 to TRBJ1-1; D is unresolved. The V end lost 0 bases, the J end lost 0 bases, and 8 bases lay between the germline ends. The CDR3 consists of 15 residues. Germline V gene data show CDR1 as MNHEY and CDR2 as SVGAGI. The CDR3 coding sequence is TGTGCCAGCAGTTACTCCGGCGGCATGAACACTGAAGCTTTCTTT. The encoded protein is CASSYSGGMNTEAFF.

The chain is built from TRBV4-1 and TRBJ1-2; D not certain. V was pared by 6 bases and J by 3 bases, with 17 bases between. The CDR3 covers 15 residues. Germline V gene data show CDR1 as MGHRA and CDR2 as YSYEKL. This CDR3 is CASSDPPAGYYGYTF. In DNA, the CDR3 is TGCGCCAGCAGTGACCCCCCGGCAGGCTACTATGGCTACACCTTC.

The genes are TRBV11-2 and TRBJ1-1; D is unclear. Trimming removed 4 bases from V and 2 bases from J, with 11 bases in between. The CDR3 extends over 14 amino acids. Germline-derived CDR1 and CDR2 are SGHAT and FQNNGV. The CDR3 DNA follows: TGTGCCAGCAGCTCACAAGTTTCTAACACTGAAGCTTTCTTT. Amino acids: CASSSQVSNTEAFF.

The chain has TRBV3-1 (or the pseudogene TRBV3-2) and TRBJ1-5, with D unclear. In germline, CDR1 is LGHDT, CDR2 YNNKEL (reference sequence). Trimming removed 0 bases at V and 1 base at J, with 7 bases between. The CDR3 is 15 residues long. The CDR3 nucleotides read TGTGCCAGCAGCCAAGACAGCCGGAGCAATCAGCCCCAGCATTTT. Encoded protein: CASSQDSRSNQPQHF.

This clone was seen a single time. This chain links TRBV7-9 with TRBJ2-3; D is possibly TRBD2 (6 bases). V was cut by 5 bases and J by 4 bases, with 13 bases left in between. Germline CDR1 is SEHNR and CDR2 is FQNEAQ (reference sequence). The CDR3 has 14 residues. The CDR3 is CASSPPGVADTQYF. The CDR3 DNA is TGTGCCAGCAGCCCGCCGGGGGTTGCAGATACGCAGTATTTT.

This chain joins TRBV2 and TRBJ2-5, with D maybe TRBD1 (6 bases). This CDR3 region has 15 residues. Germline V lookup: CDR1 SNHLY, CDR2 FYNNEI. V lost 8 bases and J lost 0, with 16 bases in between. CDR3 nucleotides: TGTGCCAGCCAACGAGGAAGGGGGTACCAAGAGACCCAGTACTTC. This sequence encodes CASQRGRGYQETQYF. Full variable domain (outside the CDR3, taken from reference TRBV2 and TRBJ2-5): EPEVTQTPSHQVTQMGQEVILRCVPISNHLYFYWYRQILGQKVEFLVSFYNNEISEKSEIFDDQFSVERPDGSNFTLKIRSTKLEDSAMYFCASQRGRGYQETQYFGPGTRLLVL.